One and the same sample provided the 15 T cell receptor beta chains below, sequenced in a study of blood T cell repertoires in COVID-19. Only in-frame clones appear in the TCRdb table, and some are missing; sequencing was by immunoSEQ multiplex PCR. The table has under 150,000 clones, approximately 87% seen once. The sequencing input was peripheral blood. Receptors were obtained from a man in his forties or fifties with active COVID-19.

V and J are TRBV4-1 and TRBJ1-3; 10 positions match TRBD1. Germline V CDR1 and CDR2: MGHRA, YSYEKL. Trimming at V came to 1 base and at J to 4 bases, leaving 7 bases not matched to a gene. The CDR3 has 17 amino acids. The CDR3 nucleotides read TGCGCCAGCAGCCAAGTATTCGGACAGGGGGAGGGAAACACCATATATTTT. It specifies CASSQVFGQGEGNTIYF.

The rearrangement links TRBV4-2 to TRBJ1-4, with D perhaps TRBD1 (5 bases). In germline, CDR1 is LGHNA, CDR2 YNFKEQ. Trimming took 0 bases from V and 8 from J, leaving 16 bases between them. The CDR3 sequence is 16 residues long. Written as DNA, the CDR3 is TGTGCCAGCAGCCAAGATCAATTAGGGGAAAGAGAAAAACTGTTTTTT. The encoded protein is CASSQDQLGEREKLFF.

This clone was observed a few times. The genes are TRBV25-1 and TRBJ2-2, with D unresolved. The CDR3 runs to 17 residues. V was clipped by 5 bases and J by 4 bases, with 20 bases between them. Germline values: CDR1 MGHDK, CDR2 SYGVNS. Here the CDR3 reads CASSSEIKAGSTGELFF. The CDR3 DNA sequence: TGTGCCAGCAGTAGTGAGATTAAGGCAGGAAGCACCGGGGAGCTGTTTTTT.

The genes are TRBV6-5 and TRBJ1-6, with 7 bases identical to TRBD1. The germline V gene encodes CDR1 MNHEY and CDR2 SVGAGI. The CDR3 sequence is 13 residues long. J gave up 7 bases and V 7 bases, and 4 bases lay outside the gene matches. In DNA, the CDR3 is TGTGCCAGCACCGACAGGGAGAATTCACCCCTCCACTTT. Protein product: CASTDRENSPLHF.

The rearrangement uses TRBV6-2 or TRBV6-3 and TRBJ2-5; tentative D call: TRBD2 (5 bases). Germline CDR1 reads MNHEY; CDR2 reads SVGEGT. V was clipped by 2 bases and J by 5 bases, with 9 bases between them. This CDR3 has 13 amino acids. CDR3 coding DNA: TGTGCCAGCAGTTACGGGGAGAGGGAGACCCAGTACTTC. It specifies CASSYGERETQYF.

This rearrangement joins TRBV9 to TRBJ2-7, with 10 positions matching TRBD1. V dropped 2 bases and J dropped 2; count of bases not matched to a gene: 4. Germline loops: CDR1 SGDLS, CDR2 YYNGEE. The CDR3 runs 15 residues. CDR3 in DNA: TGTGCCAGCAGCGTGGGACAGGGGTCGACCTACGAGCAGTACTTC. Translated: CASSVGQGSTYEQYF.

The chain couples TRBV10-2 to TRBJ1-5; 11 positions match TRBD1. Germline values: CDR1 WSHSY, CDR2 SAAADI. The CDR3 length is 17 residues. The trim removed 3 bases at V and 3 bases at J, leaving 7 bases unmatched. The CDR3 DNA sequence: TGCGCCAGCAGTGATTCAAGGACAGGGGGCGACAATCAGCCCCAGCATTTT. It specifies CASSDSRTGGDNQPQHF.

The chain has TRBV6-5 and TRBJ1-1; D call uncertain. Germline CDR1 is MNHEY and CDR2 is SVGAGI. Trimming stripped 5 bases from V and 1 base from J, with 8 bases between. The CDR3 covers 13 residues. The CDR3 protein is CASSPQQNTEAFF. The CDR3 nucleotides are TGTGCCAGCAGTCCTCAACAGAACACTGAAGCTTTCTTT.

The rearrangement links TRBV4-2 to TRBJ2-2; 12 bases align to TRBD1. The ends lost 4 bases at V and 6 bases at J; junction bases unmatched: 6. The CDR3 sequence is 16 residues long. Germline V gives CDR1 LGHNA, CDR2 YNFKEQ. CDR3 coding DNA: TGTGCCAGCAGCCTTTCGGGGACAGGGGGCTCCGGGGAGCTGTTTTTT. This encodes CASSLSGTGGSGELFF.

DNA for the CDR3: TGCGCCAGCAGCCGCGAACCTCCCGGGACAGTGGTCACAGATACGCAGTATTTT. The encoded protein is CASSREPPGTVVTDTQYF. V is TRBV4-1 and J is TRBJ2-3, with 7 bases aligning to TRBD1. There are 18 residues in the CDR3. V gave up 4 bases and J gave up 2 bases; unmatched junction bases: 15. The germline CDR1 and CDR2 sequences are MGHRA and YSYEKL.

The rearrangement joins TRBV7-3 to TRBJ2-3; D is perhaps TRBD2 (6 bases). Germline V gene data show CDR1 as SGHTA and CDR2 as FQGTGA. The CDR3 has 16 amino acids. Trimming cost V 4 bases and J 0 bases, with 14 bases left between them. As DNA, the CDR3 is TGTGCCAGCAGCTCGGGGTGGCGGGGTAGCACAGATACGCAGTATTTT. Encoded protein: CASSSGWRGSTDTQYF.

The V gene is TRBV21-1, the J gene TRBJ2-1; the table names TRBD2, a call not compared with the DNA. TRBV21-1 is a pseudogene. The CDR3 covers 18 residues. CDR3: CASSKVGGLAGAPREQFF. The CDR3 DNA reads as TGTGCCAGCAGCAAAGTCGGGGGGCTAGCGGGGGCGCCTCGTGAGCAGTTCTTC.

V usage is TRBV3-1 (or the pseudogene TRBV3-2) and J usage is TRBJ2-5, with a possible D match to TRBD1 (6 bases). CDR1 is LGHDT, CDR2 YNNKEL, per germline (reference sequence). The CDR3 length is 14 residues. V lost 2 bases to trimming and J lost 5 bases, with 12 bases between them. The CDR3 loop reads CASSQQGWGETQYF. The CDR3, as DNA: TGTGCCAGCAGCCAACAGGGGTGGGGGGAGACCCAGTACTTC.

This rearrangement joins TRBV7-9 to TRBJ1-3; D possibly corresponds to TRBD1 (6 bases). This CDR3 is built from 15 residues. Germline V lookup: CDR1 SEHNR, CDR2 FQNEAQ (reference sequence). Trimming took 5 bases from V and 5 from J, leaving 16 bases between them. In nucleotides, the CDR3 is TGTGCCAGCAGCCCAACGGACAGTCTAAGAAACACCATATATTTT. Translating it yields CASSPTDSLRNTIYF.

The rearrangement links TRBV12-3 or TRBV12-4 to TRBJ2-3; a possible D gene is TRBD1 (6 bases). V lost 6 bases and J 2 bases, leaving 9 bases between the germline ends. The CDR3 runs 13 residues. This chain's CDR3 is CASRQGNTDTQYF. CDR3 in DNA: TGTGCCAGCAGGCAGGGGAACACAGATACGCAGTATTTT.